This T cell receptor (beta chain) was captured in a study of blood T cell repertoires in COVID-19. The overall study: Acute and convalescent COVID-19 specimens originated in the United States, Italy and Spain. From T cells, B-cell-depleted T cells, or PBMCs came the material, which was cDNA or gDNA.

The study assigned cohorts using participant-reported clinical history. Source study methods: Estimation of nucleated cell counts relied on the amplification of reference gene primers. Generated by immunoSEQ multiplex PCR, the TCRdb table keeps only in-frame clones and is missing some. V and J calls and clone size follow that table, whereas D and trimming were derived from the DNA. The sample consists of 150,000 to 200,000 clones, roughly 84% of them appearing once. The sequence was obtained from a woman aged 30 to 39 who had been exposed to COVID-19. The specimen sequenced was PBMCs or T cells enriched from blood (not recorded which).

The CDR3 region is CAWTNLGTDTQYF. CDR3 in DNA: TGTGCCTGGACCAATCTAGGCACAGATACGCAGTATTTT. The chain combines TRBV30 with TRBJ2-3; D gene unclear. The V end lost 4 bases, the J end lost 1 base, and 9 bases lay between the germline ends. Germline loops: CDR1 GTSNPN, CDR2 SVGIG (reference sequence). The CDR3 extends over 13 amino acids. Together with reference TRBV30 and TRBJ2-3, the CDR3 gives the full variable domain: SQTIHQWPATLVQPVGSPLSLECTVEGTSNPNLYWYRQAAGRGLQLLFYSVGIGQISSEVPQNLSASRPQDRQFILSSKKLLLSDSGFYLCAWTNLGTDTQYFGPGTRLTVL.